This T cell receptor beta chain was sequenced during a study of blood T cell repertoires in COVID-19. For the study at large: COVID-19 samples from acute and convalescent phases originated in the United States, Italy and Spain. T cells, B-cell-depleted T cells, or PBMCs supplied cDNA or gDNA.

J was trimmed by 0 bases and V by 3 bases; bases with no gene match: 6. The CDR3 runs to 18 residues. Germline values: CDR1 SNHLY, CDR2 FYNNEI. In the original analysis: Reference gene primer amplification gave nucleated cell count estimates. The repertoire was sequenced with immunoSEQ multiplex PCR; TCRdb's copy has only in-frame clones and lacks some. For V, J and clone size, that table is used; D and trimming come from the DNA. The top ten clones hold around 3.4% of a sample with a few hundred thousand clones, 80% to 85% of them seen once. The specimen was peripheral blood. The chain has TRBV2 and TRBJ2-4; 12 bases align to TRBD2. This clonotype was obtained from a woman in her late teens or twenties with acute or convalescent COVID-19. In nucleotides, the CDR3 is TGTGCCAGCAGTGAGAGACTAGCGGGGGACTTAGCCAAAAACATTCAGTACTTC. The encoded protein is CASSERLAGDLAKNIQYF.